A single TCR beta chain is shown here with its context. The antigen is unknown. TCR alpha and TCR beta cDNA libraries carrying sample barcodes and UMIs were produced by 5'RACE using constant-segment primers. TCRdb re-called the 5' RACE reads with MiXCR, one entry per CDR3 protein. The table records under 450,000 distinct CDR3 sequences, approximately 15% of them present only once. Germline assignment: CDR1 SGHRS and CDR2 YFSETQ. CDR3 size: 15 residues. The V gene lost 3 bases and the J gene lost 4 bases, with 14 bases spanning the gap. These data are taken from a study of T-cell memory formation after mild COVID-19. In the study overall: TCR clusters were largely donor specific.

Study conclusions and caveats: The pre-infection memory compartment contained some responding clones, suggesting cross-reactive memory joined.

The chain couples TRBV5-1 to TRBJ2-1; D may be TRBD1 or TRBD2 (5 bases each). Sequencing input: PBMCs or a T cell subset sorted from them (not recorded which). The clonotype was recovered from a man aged 18 to 29 who had mild COVID-19 (a few samples of this study predate the infection). Cell type and time point are not known. The CDR3 reads CASSWDHTSYNEQFF. In DNA form, the CDR3 reads TGCGCCAGCAGCTGGGACCATACCTCGTACAATGAGCAGTTCTTC.